This TCR beta chain was identified in a study of shared clonotypes between healthy human individuals. Concerning this clone itself: The antigen remains undetermined.

Only in-frame clones appear in the TCRdb table, and some are missing; sequencing was by immunoSEQ multiplex PCR. The sample contains approximately 1,500,000 clones, around 97% of which appear only once. Study-wide points: Four donors had roughly 5% of their naive CD4 clonotypes in common. Naive subsets tended to show greater estimated richness than memory subsets.

Healthy HIV-negative adults without recent acute infections or vaccinations served as donors. The clonotype was recovered from a young man in good health. Sequencing was performed on naive CD4+ T cells sorted from blood. Regarding subset: CD45RA+ positively selected.

The CDR3 DNA sequence: TGCGCCAGCAGCCAAGCCCGGGGGAAGACTAACTATGGCTACACCTTC. It codes for CASSQARGKTNYGYTF. The genes are TRBV4-3 and TRBJ1-2, with D possibly being TRBD1 (5 bases). The CDR3 sequence is 16 residues long. V was shortened by 1 base and J by 0 bases, with 12 bases between the two germline ends. CDR1 and CDR2 (germline): LGHNA, YSLEER.